These 15 T cell receptor beta chains were sequenced from one sample in a study of OX40 agonist ivuxolimab in advanced cancers. Receptor amplification or capture employed the immunoSEQ multiplex PCR assay. The table was pulled from immuneACCESS by TCRdb, which kept in-frame rearrangements only. Such tables lose some clones; where checked, under half of the loss comes from unresolved V genes, and the rest has no known cause. The sample table records roughly 120,000 clones; approximately 89% of these occur just once. The ten largest account for about 0.28% of the sample. Sequencing used CD4+ or CD8+ T cells sorted from blood, obtained in a trial of the OX40 agonist ivuxolimab. Receptors were obtained from an adult with an advanced solid tumor such as melanoma, head and neck, liver or kidney cancer.

This clone is a singleton in its sample. This chain links TRBV5-1 with TRBJ2-3; 12 bases line up with TRBD2. Germline assignment: CDR1 SGHRS and CDR2 YFSETQ. The CDR3 consists of 16 residues. The junction had 8 bases not matched to a gene; V was cut back by 3 bases and J by 6 bases. The CDR3 sequence: CASSSRTSGVSDTQYF. CDR3 coding DNA: TGCGCCAGCAGCTCCCGGACTAGCGGGGTATCTGATACGCAGTATTTT.

There are a few counts of this clone. The V gene is TRBV7-2, the J gene TRBJ2-2; 9 bases match TRBD2. The CDR3 extends over 15 amino acids. From germline, CDR1 is SGHTA and CDR2 FQGNSA. The V gene end was trimmed by 5 bases and the J gene end by 5 bases; junction bases not matched to a gene: 6. CDR3 sequence: CASSQRLAETGELFF. The CDR3 nucleotides are TGTGCCAGCAGCCAACGACTAGCGGAAACCGGGGAGCTGTTTTTT.

This sequence joins TRBV6-1 and TRBJ1-1, with D possibly TRBD1 on 5 matching bases. The V and J ends lost 10 bases and 5 bases respectively, with 20 bases between them. CDR1 is MNHNS, CDR2 SASEGT, per germline. The CDR3 length is 14 residues. The CDR3 DNA reads as TGTGCCACCTCTCTTCTCGATGGGGGGACTGAAGCTTTCTTT. This encodes CATSLLDGGTEAFF.

The gene calls are TRBV5-6 and TRBJ2-7; perhaps TRBD1 as D (5 bases). V lost 0 bases to trimming and J lost 3 bases, with 19 bases between them. CDR1 is SGHDT and CDR2 is YYEEEE in the germline V gene. This CDR3 has 17 residues. CDR3 loop: CASSLGQLLLTHYEQYF. The DNA of the CDR3 is TGTGCCAGCAGCTTGGGACAGCTACTCCTAACCCACTACGAGCAGTACTTC.

The chain recombines TRBV6-1 with TRBJ2-5; D perhaps matches TRBD1 (6 bases). The V gene lost 1 base and the J gene lost 4 bases, with 7 bases spanning the gap. The germline V gene encodes CDR1 MNHNS and CDR2 SASEGT. This CDR3 region has 13 residues. CDR3 loop: CASSEEGGETQYF. Here the CDR3 DNA reads TGTGCCAGCAGTGAAGAAGGGGGAGAGACCCAGTACTTC.

V and J are TRBV5-1 and TRBJ2-1; D not certain. CDR1 and CDR2 (germline): SGHRS, YFSETQ. V lost 3 bases, J lost 2 bases, and 6 bases lay in between. This CDR3 comprises 13 residues. CDR3 region: CASSSEPYNEQFF. The CDR3 nucleotides are TGCGCCAGCAGCTCAGAACCCTACAATGAGCAGTTCTTC.

CDR3 amino acids: CAITQTANSYEQYF. The CDR3 bases are TGTGCCATCACCCAAACAGCGAACTCCTACGAGCAGTACTTC. The chain is built from TRBV10-3 and TRBJ2-7; D is unclear. The CDR3 length is 14 residues. Trimming shortened V by 7 bases and J by 0 bases, and 13 bases separated the two germline ends. Looked up from germline, CDR1 is ENHRY and CDR2 is SYGVKD.

The CDR3 sequence: CASSPSGRAGEQYF. As DNA, the CDR3 is TGTGCCAGCAGCCCCTCGGGCCGGGCGGGAGAGCAGTACTTC. This chain joins TRBV25-1 and TRBJ2-7; D might be TRBD2 (6 bases). CDR1 and CDR2 from the germline V gene are MGHDK and SYGVNS. The V end was cut by 6 bases, the J end by 7 bases, with 19 bases between. This CDR3 is 14 amino acids long.

The sample holds a few counts of this clone. V gene TRBV27 combines with J gene TRBJ1-3, with D tentatively TRBD1 (6 bases). The CDR3 loop spans 15 amino acids. Between the trimmed V and J ends, which lost 3 bases and 0 bases, there was a span of 9 bases. Germline lookup yields CDR1 MNHEY and CDR2 SMNVEV (reference sequence). The CDR3 nucleotides read TGTGCCAGCAGTTTCAAGGGGGTCTCTGGAAACACCATATATTTT. It specifies CASSFKGVSGNTIYF.

V is TRBV19 and J is TRBJ1-1; D is unresolved. Germline CDR1 reads LNHDA; CDR2 reads SQIVND (reference sequence). The CDR3 is 13 amino acids. Trimming took off 5 bases at V and 3 bases at J, with 10 bases between the two ends. The CDR3 region is CASSPQWDTEAFF. Written as DNA, the CDR3 is TGTGCCAGTAGTCCCCAGTGGGACACTGAAGCTTTCTTT.

The chain links TRBV11-2 to TRBJ1-1; D perhaps matches TRBD1 (6 bases). The CDR3 is 14 amino acids. CDR1 is SGHAT and CDR2 is FQNNGV in the germline V gene. V lost 5 bases and J 0 bases, leaving 10 bases between the germline ends. CDR3 protein: CASSPGQMNTEAFF. The CDR3 nucleotides read TGTGCCAGCAGCCCCGGACAGATGAACACTGAAGCTTTCTTT.

V usage is TRBV6-5 and J usage is TRBJ2-2, with unresolved D. Germline lookup yields CDR1 MNHEY and CDR2 SVGAGI. The CDR3 length is 15 residues. V was trimmed by 2 bases and J by 5 bases, leaving 12 bases between them. Written as DNA, the CDR3 is TGTGCCAGCAGTTACGAGGTGGGGATTACCGGGGAGCTGTTTTTT. This translates into CASSYEVGITGELFF.

The chain uses TRBV30 and TRBJ1-1; D unclear. The CDR3 is 13 amino acids. Germline CDR1 GTSNPN, CDR2 SVGIG (reference sequence). Trimming left V 1 base short and J 6 bases short, with 12 bases between. CDR3 DNA: TGTGCCTGGAGTGCCCTGAATGGCCCTGAAGCTTTCTTT. Protein sequence: CAWSALNGPEAFF.

This chain connects TRBV6-5 to TRBJ1-2; D remains ambiguous. The CDR3 consists of 14 residues. The germline gives CDR1 MNHEY, CDR2 SVGAGI. The ends were cut back, 0 bases at V and 3 bases at J, with 8 bases in the middle. The CDR3 region is CASSYSAGDYGYTF. The CDR3 region has the DNA TGTGCCAGCAGTTACTCGGCAGGTGACTATGGCTACACCTTC.

The genes are TRBV28 and TRBJ1-1; D is uncertain. This CDR3 spans 15 amino acids. CDR1 and CDR2 from the germline V gene are MDHEN and SYDVKM. V was cut by 6 bases and J by 4 bases, with 18 bases left in between. For the CDR3, the DNA is TGTGCCAGCAGCCTGCGGTCCCAGGCAATCACTGAAGCTTTCTTT. Amino acid sequence: CASSLRSQAITEAFF.